This T cell receptor beta chain was identified during a study of T cell responses to AZD1222 COVID-19 vaccine. Study conclusions and caveats: Only after the peak T cell response were repertoires sampled.

Clones were sequenced by immunoSEQ multiplex PCR, and TCRdb holds only the in-frame ones, with some missing. The table includes about 180,000 clones, 94% detected once. For this clone: The antigen is unknown.

The sample was peripheral blood, taken 28 days after the second AZD1222 dose. This TCR was recovered from an adult who received the AZD1222 COVID-19 vaccine.

The CDR3 region is CASRGDQSNYGYTF. CDR3 nucleotides: TGTGCCAGTAGGGGGGACCAATCTAACTATGGCTACACCTTC. The gene calls are TRBV19 and TRBJ1-2, with D maybe TRBD1 (5 bases). The CDR3 sequence is 14 residues long. Trimming shortened V by 6 bases and J by 0 bases, and 11 bases separated the two germline ends. Looked up from germline, CDR1 is LNHDA and CDR2 is SQIVND (reference sequence). The variable domain in full, completed from reference TRBV19 and TRBJ1-2, reads DGGITQSPKYLFRKEGQNVTLSCEQNLNHDAMYWYRQDPGQGLRLIYYSQIVNDFQKGDIAEGYSVSREKKESFPLTVTSAQKNPTAFYLCASRGDQSNYGYTFGSGTRLTVV.